This section outlines one T cell receptor (beta chain) sequence together with its context. All donors qualified as healthy HIV-negative adults and had experienced no recent acute infections or vaccinations. These data originate in a study of shared clonotypes between healthy human individuals. Original data processing: Filtering of immunoSEQ junctional sequences could not match full-length read filtering. This table comes from immunoSEQ multiplex PCR, and its TCRdb copy is limited to in-frame clones, with some not included. V, J and clone size are taken as reported in that table, and D and trimming were inferred from the DNA itself. The sample gives fewer than 650,000 clones, 75% to 85% of which show up once; 13% is in the top ten. CDR3 length: 17 amino acids. V lost 0 bases, J lost 5 bases, and 17 bases lay in between. Germline V lookup: CDR1 SGDLS, CDR2 YYNGEE.

The sequence came from a woman aged 40 to 50 in good health. Some clones in this sample may be carry-over from other donors' samples. The sample comprised PBMCs. The chain recombines TRBV9 with TRBJ2-2; D gene ambiguous. The CDR3 reads CASSVASTPSRTGELFF. The CDR3 DNA is TGTGCCAGCAGCGTAGCCAGCACACCCTCGCGTACCGGGGAGCTGTTTTTT.